This passage covers 17 T cell receptor beta chains from one sample sequenced in a study of T cell clonality in common variable immunodeficiency. General study points: Reportedly, TCR beta sequences from common variable immunodeficiency showed fewer deletions and N-nucleotide insertions.

Only in-frame clones appear in the TCRdb table, and some are missing; sequencing was by immunoSEQ multiplex PCR. Reported are about 33,000 clones, none seen only once; the ten largest carry 5% to 7%. These TCRs are of unknown antigen specificity. Sequences were obtained from peripheral blood mononuclear cells. The receptors shown here come from a human donor with common variable immunodeficiency.

This clone showed up many times. The CDR3 end lies 3 residues beyond the end of the read and is filled in from the germline J gene. The chain couples TRBV18 to TRBJ2-4, with a tentative D call TRBD2 (6 bases). Per germline, CDR1 KGHSH and CDR2 LQKENI. The CDR3 contains 15 residues. V was shortened by 4 bases and J by 0 bases, with 10 bases between the two germline ends. The part of the CDR3 DNA that was read is TGTGCCAGCTCACTCGCCGGGGGAGCCAAAAACATT. It is translated as CASSLAGGAKNI. The full CDR3 reads CASSLAGGAKNIQYF.

This clone occurred many times. Coverage ceases 3 residues before the CDR3 finishes, and the germline J gene fills in the end. V and J are TRBV18 and TRBJ1-4, with a tentative D call TRBD1 (5 bases). V was trimmed by 3 bases and J by 4 bases, leaving 12 bases between them. This CDR3 spans 15 amino acids. Germline V gene sequence: CDR1 KGHSH, CDR2 LQKENI. The sequenced CDR3 bases are TGTGCCAGCTCACCGGGTTCAGGGCGTAATGAAAAA. This codes for CASSPGSGRNEK. The entire CDR3 is CASSPGSGRNEKLFF.

This clone came up a few times. The CDR3 goes on 3 residues after the read ends, and that part is filled in from the germline J gene. This chain joins TRBV6-1 and TRBJ2-1; 7 bases fit TRBD2. This CDR3 comprises 15 residues. Germline V gene lookup returns CDR1 MNHNS and CDR2 SASEGT. V trimming: 2 bases; J trimming: 4 bases; junction bases outside the gene matches: 5. Here the CDR3 reads CASSETGGSYNEQFF. CDR3 DNA, as far as it was read: TGTGCCAGCAGTGAAACGGGGGGTTCTTACAATGAG.

CDR3 amino acids: CASTQQGVDYGYTF. CDR3 bases read: TGTGCCAGTACCCAACAGGGGGTAGACTATGGC. This chain connects TRBV19 to TRBJ1-2; 8 bases match TRBD1. The CDR3 is cut off 3 residues early in the read; its end comes from the germline J gene. The germline CDR1 and CDR2 sequences are LNHDA and SQIVND (reference sequence). The CDR3 is 14 amino acids. J lost 3 bases, V lost 7 bases, and 7 bases had no gene match.

This clone was recorded a few times. The read gets to within 3 residues of the CDR3 end, and the germline J gene fills in the rest. The V and J genes are TRBV30 and TRBJ1-2; the match to TRBD1 covers 7 bases. The CDR3 spans 12 residues. The germline V gene encodes CDR1 GTSNPN and CDR2 SVGIG (reference sequence). The covered CDR3 bases are TGTGCCTGGATAACCGACAGGGAAGGC. Its protein product is CAWITDREG. The whole CDR3 is CAWITDREGYTF.

This clone showed up just a few times. The CDR3 extends 3 residues past the end of the read, so its final part is completed from the germline J gene. The chain recombines TRBV6-1 with TRBJ2-7; D is undetermined. CDR1 MNHNS and CDR2 SASEGT come from the germline V gene. The CDR3 runs to 16 residues. V dropped 1 base and J dropped 5 bases, with 18 bases sitting between them. The CDR3 DNA, read in part, is TGTGCCAGCAGTGAAGGCAGCGTCCCTCTCCTGGACGAG. Translating it yields CASSEGSVPLLDE. The CDR3, in full, reads CASSEGSVPLLDEQYF.

Only a few counts were recorded for this clone. The read ends 3 residues shy of where the CDR3 ends; the end is completed using the germline J gene. This chain joins TRBV19 and TRBJ1-4; 10 nucleotides line up with TRBD1. The germline gives CDR1 LNHDA, CDR2 SQIVND (reference sequence). V shed 4 bases and J 7 bases; nucleotides not matched to a gene: 6. The CDR3 covers 15 residues. CDR3: CASSTQTGGLEKLFF. The part of the CDR3 DNA that was read is TGTGCCAGTAGTACCCAGACAGGGGGCCTTGAAAAA.

This clone was counted at least ten times. The DNA ends 3 residues before the CDR3 does, and the rest of the CDR3 is filled in from the germline J gene. This rearrangement joins TRBV7-3 to TRBJ2-5, with 11 bases that match TRBD2. The trim removed 8 bases at V and 5 bases at J, leaving 10 bases unmatched. The V gene's germline CDR1 is SGHTA and CDR2 FQGTGA. The CDR3 sequence is 15 residues long. The CDR3 bases that were read are TGTGCCAGCGGGGCCGGGACTAGCGGCGGGGAGACC. Translated, it gives CASGAGTSGGET. The whole CDR3 sequence is CASGAGTSGGETQYF.

This clone was counted many times. The CDR3 end is not reached by the read, which stops 3 residues before it; the germline J gene fills it in. The chain couples TRBV30 to TRBJ1-2; D gene uncertain. The CDR3 runs to 14 residues. Germline lookup yields CDR1 GTSNPN and CDR2 SVGIG (reference sequence). Here the CDR3 reads CAWSVDINLSGYTF. The DNA read from the CDR3 is TGTGCCTGGAGTGTCGACATCAACCTCTCCGGC.

A note on this clone: The read terminates 3 residues ahead of where the CDR3 ends, so the germline J gene completes it. The V and J genes are TRBV7-6 and TRBJ2-1, with unresolved D. The CDR3 length is 15 residues. Germline V gene lookup returns CDR1 SGHVS and CDR2 FNYEAQ. V lost 4 bases, J lost 2 bases, and 12 bases lay in between. CDR3 residues: CASSSNRGPYNEQFF. CDR3 DNA, as far as it was read: TGTGCCAGCAGCTCAAACAGAGGCCCCTACAATGAG.

This clone appeared many times. The CDR3 extends 3 residues past the end of the read, so its final part is completed from the germline J gene. The rearrangement uses TRBV2 and TRBJ2-5, with a weak D call TRBD2 (6 bases). CDR1 is SNHLY and CDR2 is FYNNEI in the germline V gene. Trimming pared 10 bases from V and 4 bases from J, leaving 28 bases between. This CDR3 contains 17 residues. CDR3 residues: CATEHRGAGPRVETQYF. The CDR3 DNA, read in part, is TGTGCCACCGAGCATAGGGGAGCGGGCCCTCGAGTAGAGACC.

Turning to this clone: The junction and the germline gene differ at one end; a read error may be behind it. The DNA read from the CDR3 is TGTGCCAGCAGCTCTGAGGGGTTTAGCAAGCAGCCC. This encodes CASSSEGFSKQP. The whole CDR3 region reads CASSSEGFSKQPQHF. The genes are TRBV7-9 and TRBJ1-5; perhaps TRBD1 as D (5 bases). From the germline J gene comes the end of the CDR3, since the read stops 3 residues before it. Looked up from germline, CDR1 is SEHNR and CDR2 is FQNEAQ (reference sequence). This CDR3 region has 15 residues.

As for this clone: From the germline J gene comes the end of the CDR3, since the read stops 3 residues before it. The chain employs TRBV6-2 or TRBV6-3 and TRBJ2-2; D unresolved. The CDR3 consists of 13 residues. The V gene's germline CDR1 is MNHEY and CDR2 SVGEGT. The V end was cut by 6 bases, the J end by 3 bases, with 8 bases between. CDR3 sequence reads: CASSPTDTGELFF. The covered CDR3 bases are TGTGCCAGCAGCCCAACGGACACCGGGGAG.

Turning to this clone: The CDR3 end falls 3 residues outside the read, so it is completed with the germline J gene. This chain uses TRBV2 with TRBJ2-7, with a weak D call TRBD1 (6 bases). Germline V gene lookup returns CDR1 SNHLY and CDR2 FYNNEI. The CDR3 runs 15 residues. The V end lost 7 bases, the J end lost 4 bases, and 20 bases lay between the germline ends. The covered CDR3 bases are TGTGCCAGCACCCGACAGGCTCTCGGGGCGTACGAG. It is translated as CASTRQALGAYE. The CDR3, in full, reads CASTRQALGAYEQYF.

The sample holds many counts of this clone. The read ends 3 residues before the CDR3 terminus; that terminus is restored from the germline J gene. The V and J genes are TRBV20-1 and TRBJ2-1; TRBD2 aligns across 13 bases. The J segment lost 9 bases and the V segment lost 1 base, leaving 12 bases of the junction unmatched. The CDR3 loop spans 17 amino acids. Per germline, CDR1 DFQATT and CDR2 SNEGSKA (reference sequence). The CDR3 spells CSARAYPGGLAGFEQFF. The CDR3 DNA, read in part, is TGCAGTGCTAGAGCATACCCCGGGGGACTAGCGGGGTTTGAG.

As for this clone: At one end, the junction sequence differs from germline, possibly due to a read error. The CDR3 goes on 3 residues after the read ends, and that part is filled in from the germline J gene. The chain is built from TRBV7-7 and TRBJ2-1; D is undetermined. In germline, CDR1 is SSHAT, CDR2 FNYEAQ (reference sequence). The CDR3 is 16 amino acids. CDR3 DNA (partial): TGTGCTAGCAGCCTCGATCAGTCCAGCTCCTACAATGAG. Translated, it gives CASSLDQSSSYNE. Given in full, the CDR3 is CASSLDQSSSYNEQFF.

In its sample, this clone was seen many times. The DNA ends 3 residues before the CDR3 does, and the rest of the CDR3 is filled in from the germline J gene. This chain joins TRBV29-1 and TRBJ1-5, with 7 bases identical to TRBD1. CDR3 length equals 13 residues. Germline V gene lookup returns CDR1 SQVTM and CDR2 ANQGSEA. V dropped 5 bases and J dropped 2; count of bases not matched to a gene: 3. The CDR3 loop reads CSVSQGRNQPQHF. Partial CDR3 DNA: TGCAGCGTTTCACAGGGGCGCAATCAGCCC.